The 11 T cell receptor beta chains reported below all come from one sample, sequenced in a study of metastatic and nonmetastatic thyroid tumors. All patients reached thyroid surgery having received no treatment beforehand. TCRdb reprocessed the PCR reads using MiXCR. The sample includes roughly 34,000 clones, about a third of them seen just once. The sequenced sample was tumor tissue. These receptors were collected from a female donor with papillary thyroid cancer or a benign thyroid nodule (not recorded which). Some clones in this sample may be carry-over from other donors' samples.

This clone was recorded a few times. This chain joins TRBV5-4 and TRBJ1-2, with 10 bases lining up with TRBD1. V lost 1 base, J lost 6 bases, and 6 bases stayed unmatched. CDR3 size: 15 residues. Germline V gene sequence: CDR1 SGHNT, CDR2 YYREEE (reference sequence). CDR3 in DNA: TGTGCCAGCAGCTTGCCCCCCGGACAGGGGGATGGCTACACCTTC. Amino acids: CASSLPPGQGDGYTF.

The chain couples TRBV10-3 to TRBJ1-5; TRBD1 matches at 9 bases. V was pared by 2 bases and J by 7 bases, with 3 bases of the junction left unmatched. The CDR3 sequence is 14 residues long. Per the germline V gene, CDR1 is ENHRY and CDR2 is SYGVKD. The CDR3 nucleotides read TGTGCCATCAGTGAGGGGACAGGGCAGCAGCCCCAGCATTTT. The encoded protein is CAISEGTGQQPQHF.

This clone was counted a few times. CDR3 coding DNA: TGTGCCAGCAGTGATCAGTTCACTGAAGCTTTCTTT. This sequence encodes CASSDQFTEAFF. This chain links TRBV6-1 with TRBJ1-1; D is undetermined. Looked up from germline, CDR1 is MNHNS and CDR2 is SASEGT. This CDR3 has 12 residues. V was cut by 3 bases and J by 4 bases, with 6 bases left in between.

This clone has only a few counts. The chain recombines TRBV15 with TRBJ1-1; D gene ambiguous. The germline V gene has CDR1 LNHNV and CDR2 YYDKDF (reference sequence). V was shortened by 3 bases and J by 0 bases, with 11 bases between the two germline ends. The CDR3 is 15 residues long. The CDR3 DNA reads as TGTGCCACCAGCAGGGGAAGGGCTTTGAACACTGAAGCTTTCTTT. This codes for CATSRGRALNTEAFF. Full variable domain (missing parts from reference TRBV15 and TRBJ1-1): DAMVIQNPRYQVTQFGKPVTLSCSQTLNHNVMYWYQQKSSQAPKLLFHYYDKDFNNEADTPDNFQSRRPNTSFCFLDIRSPGLGDTAMYLCATSRGRALNTEAFFGQGTRLTVV.

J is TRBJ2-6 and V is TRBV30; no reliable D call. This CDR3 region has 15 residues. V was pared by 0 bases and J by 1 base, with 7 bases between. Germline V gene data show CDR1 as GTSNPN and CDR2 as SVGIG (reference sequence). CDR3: CAWSVRRSGANVLTF. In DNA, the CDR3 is TGTGCCTGGAGTGTACGCCGATCTGGGGCCAACGTCCTGACTTTC.

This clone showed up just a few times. CDR3 loop: CASAGSNYGYTF. The CDR3 bases are TGTGCCAGCGCCGGATCTAACTATGGCTACACCTTC. This chain links TRBV6-1 with TRBJ1-2; D remains ambiguous. Germline-derived CDR1 and CDR2 are MNHNS and SASEGT. CDR3 length: 12 amino acids. V was cut by 8 bases and J by 0 bases, with 7 bases left in between.

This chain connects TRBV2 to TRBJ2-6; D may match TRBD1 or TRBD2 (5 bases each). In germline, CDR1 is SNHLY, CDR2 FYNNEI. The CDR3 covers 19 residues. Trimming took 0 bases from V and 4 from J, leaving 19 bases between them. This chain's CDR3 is CASSEANGAFGSGANVLTF. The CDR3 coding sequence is TGTGCCAGCAGTGAAGCAAACGGGGCCTTCGGATCCGGGGCCAACGTCCTGACTTTC.

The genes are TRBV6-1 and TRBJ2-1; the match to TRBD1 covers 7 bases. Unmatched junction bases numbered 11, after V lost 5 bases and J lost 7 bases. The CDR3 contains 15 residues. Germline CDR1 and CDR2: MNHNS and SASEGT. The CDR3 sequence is CASSTVQGFGNEQFF. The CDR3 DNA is TGTGCCAGCAGTACGGTACAGGGGTTCGGGAATGAGCAGTTCTTC.

This CDR3 reads CASSHQGQPQHF. The CDR3 nucleotides are TGTGCCAGTAGTCATCAAGGTCAGCCCCAGCATTTT. The gene calls are TRBV19 and TRBJ1-5; D is unclear. The CDR3 sequence is 12 residues long. The V end lost 5 bases, the J end lost 6 bases, and 8 bases lay between the germline ends. CDR1 is LNHDA and CDR2 is SQIVND in the germline V gene (reference sequence).

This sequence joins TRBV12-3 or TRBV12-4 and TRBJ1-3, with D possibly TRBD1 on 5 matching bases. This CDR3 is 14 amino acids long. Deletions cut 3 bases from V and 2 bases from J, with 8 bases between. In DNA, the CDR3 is TGTGCCAGCAGTTTGGGGGTAACTGGAAACACCATATATTTT. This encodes CASSLGVTGNTIYF.

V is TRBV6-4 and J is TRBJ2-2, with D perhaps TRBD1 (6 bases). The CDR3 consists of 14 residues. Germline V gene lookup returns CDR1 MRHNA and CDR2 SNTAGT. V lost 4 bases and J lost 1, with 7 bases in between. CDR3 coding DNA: TGTGCCAGCAGTGCAGGGGAGAACACCGGGGAGCTGTTTTTT. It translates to CASSAGENTGELFF.